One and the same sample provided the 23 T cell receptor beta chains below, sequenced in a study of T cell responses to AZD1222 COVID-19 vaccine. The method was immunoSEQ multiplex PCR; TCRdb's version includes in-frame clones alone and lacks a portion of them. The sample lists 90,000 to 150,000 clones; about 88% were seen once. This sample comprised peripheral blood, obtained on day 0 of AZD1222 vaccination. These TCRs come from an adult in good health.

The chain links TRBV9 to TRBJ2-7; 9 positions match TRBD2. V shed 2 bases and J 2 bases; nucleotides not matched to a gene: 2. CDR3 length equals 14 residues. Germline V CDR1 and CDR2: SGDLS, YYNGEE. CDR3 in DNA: TGTGCCAGCAGCGTCGCTAGCGGGACCTACGAGCAGTACTTC. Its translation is CASSVASGTYEQYF.

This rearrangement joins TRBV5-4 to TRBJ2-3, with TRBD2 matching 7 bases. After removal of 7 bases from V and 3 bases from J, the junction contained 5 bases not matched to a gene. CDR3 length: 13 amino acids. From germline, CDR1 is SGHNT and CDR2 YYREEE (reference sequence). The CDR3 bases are TGTGCCAGCCGACTAGCAGGGACAGATACGCAGTATTTT. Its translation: CASRLAGTDTQYF.

The CDR3 coding sequence is TGTGCCACCAGTGGTAGGACTAGCGGATGGTACAATGAGCAGTTCTTC. Translating it yields CATSGRTSGWYNEQFF. The chain combines TRBV24-1 with TRBJ2-1; 10 nucleotides line up with TRBD2. CDR3 size: 16 residues. Germline values: CDR1 KGHDR, CDR2 SFDVKD. V was pared by 5 bases and J by 4 bases, with 7 bases of the junction left unmatched.

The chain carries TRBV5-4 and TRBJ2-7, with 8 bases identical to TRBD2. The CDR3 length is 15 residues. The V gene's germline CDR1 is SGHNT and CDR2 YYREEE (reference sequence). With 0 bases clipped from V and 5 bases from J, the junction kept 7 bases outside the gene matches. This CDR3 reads CASSLDSGSQDEQYF. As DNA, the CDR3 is TGTGCCAGCAGCTTGGACAGCGGGAGCCAGGACGAGCAGTACTTC.

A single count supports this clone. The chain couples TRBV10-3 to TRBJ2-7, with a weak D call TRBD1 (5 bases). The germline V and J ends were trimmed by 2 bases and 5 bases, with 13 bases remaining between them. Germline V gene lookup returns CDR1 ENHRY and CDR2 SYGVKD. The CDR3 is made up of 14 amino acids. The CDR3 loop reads CAISEEAGIDEQYF. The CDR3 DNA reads TGTGCCATCAGTGAGGAGGCAGGGATAGACGAGCAGTACTTC.

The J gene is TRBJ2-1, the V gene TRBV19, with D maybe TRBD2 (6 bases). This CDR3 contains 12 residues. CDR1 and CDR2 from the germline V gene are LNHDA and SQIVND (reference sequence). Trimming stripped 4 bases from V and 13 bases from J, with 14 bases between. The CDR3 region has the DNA TGTGCCAGTAGTACCCTTGGGGGGAGACAGTTCTTC. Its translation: CASSTLGGRQFF.

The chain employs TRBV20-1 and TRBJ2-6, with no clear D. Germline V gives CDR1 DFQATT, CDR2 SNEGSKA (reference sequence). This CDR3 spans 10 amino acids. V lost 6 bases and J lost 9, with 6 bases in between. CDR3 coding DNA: TGCAGTGCCAACGACAACGTCCTGACTTTC. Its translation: CSANDNVLTF.

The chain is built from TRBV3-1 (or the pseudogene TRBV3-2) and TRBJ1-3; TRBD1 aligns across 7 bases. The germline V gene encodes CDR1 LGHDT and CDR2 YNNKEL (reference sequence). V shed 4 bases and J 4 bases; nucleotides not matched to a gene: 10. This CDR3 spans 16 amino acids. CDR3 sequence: CASSLRTGWRGNTIYF. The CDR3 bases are TGTGCCAGCAGCCTAAGGACAGGTTGGAGGGGAAACACCATATATTTT.

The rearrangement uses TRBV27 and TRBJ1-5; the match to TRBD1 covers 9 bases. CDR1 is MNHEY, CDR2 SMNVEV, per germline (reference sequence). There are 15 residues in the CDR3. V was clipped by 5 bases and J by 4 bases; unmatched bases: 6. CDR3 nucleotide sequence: TGTGCCAGCAGTCGGGGACAGGGCCGAAATCAGCCCCAGCATTTT. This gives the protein CASSRGQGRNQPQHF.

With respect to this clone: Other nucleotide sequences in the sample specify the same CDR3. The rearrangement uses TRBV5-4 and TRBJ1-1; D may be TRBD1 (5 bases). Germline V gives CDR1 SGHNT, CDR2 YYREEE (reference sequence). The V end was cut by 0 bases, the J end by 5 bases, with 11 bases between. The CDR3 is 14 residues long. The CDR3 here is CASSLEIGGTEAFF. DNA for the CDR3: TGTGCCAGCAGCTTGGAGATTGGGGGGACTGAAGCTTTCTTT.

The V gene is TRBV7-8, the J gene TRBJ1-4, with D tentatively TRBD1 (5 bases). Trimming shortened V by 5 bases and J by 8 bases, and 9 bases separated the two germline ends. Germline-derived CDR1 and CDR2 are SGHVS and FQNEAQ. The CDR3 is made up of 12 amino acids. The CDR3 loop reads CASSPRGEKLFF. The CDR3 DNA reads TGTGCCAGCAGCCCCCGGGGGGAAAAACTGTTTTTT.

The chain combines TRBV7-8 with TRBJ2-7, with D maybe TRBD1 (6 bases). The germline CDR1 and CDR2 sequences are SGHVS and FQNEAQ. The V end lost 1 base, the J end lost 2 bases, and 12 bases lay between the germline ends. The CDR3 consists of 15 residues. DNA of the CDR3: TGTGCCAGCAGCTTAGGGGTAGGGGGTCCCTACGAGCAGTACTTC. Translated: CASSLGVGGPYEQYF.

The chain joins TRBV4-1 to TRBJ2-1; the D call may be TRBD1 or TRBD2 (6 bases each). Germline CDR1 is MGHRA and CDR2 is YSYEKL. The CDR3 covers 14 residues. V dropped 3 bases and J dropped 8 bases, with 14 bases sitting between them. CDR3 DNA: TGCGCCAGCAGCCAGGAAGGGGGGTTATATGAGCAGTTCTTC. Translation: CASSQEGGLYEQFF.

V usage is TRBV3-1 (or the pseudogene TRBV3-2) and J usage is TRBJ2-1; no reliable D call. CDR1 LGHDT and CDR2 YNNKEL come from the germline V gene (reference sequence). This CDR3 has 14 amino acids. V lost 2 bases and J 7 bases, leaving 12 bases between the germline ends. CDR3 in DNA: TGTGCCAGCAGCCAACAAGCCCAGTCGAATGAGCAGTTCTTC. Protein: CASSQQAQSNEQFF.

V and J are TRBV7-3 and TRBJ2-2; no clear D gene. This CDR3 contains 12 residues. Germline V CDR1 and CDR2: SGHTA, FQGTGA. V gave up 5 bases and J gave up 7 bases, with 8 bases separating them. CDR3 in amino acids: CASSAQSGELFF. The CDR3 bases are TGTGCCAGCAGCGCGCAAAGCGGGGAGCTGTTTTTT.

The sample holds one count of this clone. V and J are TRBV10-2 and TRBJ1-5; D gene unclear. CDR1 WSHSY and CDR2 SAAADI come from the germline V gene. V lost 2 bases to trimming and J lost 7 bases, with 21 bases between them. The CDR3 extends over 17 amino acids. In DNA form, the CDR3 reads TGCGCCAGCAGTGAGCCTAAGGCGGGCCTGAGTCGGCAGCCCCAGCATTTT. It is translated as CASSEPKAGLSRQPQHF.

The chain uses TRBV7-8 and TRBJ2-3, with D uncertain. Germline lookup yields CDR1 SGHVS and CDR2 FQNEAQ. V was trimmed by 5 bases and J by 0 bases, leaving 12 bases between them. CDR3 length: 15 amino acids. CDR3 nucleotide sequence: TGTGCCAGCAGCCTGGACGGAACTAGCACAGATACGCAGTATTTT. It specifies CASSLDGTSTDTQYF.

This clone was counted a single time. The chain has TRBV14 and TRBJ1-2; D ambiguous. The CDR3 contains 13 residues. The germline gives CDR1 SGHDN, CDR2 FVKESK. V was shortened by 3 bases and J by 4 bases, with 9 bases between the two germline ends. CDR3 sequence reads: CASSHDYGYGYTF. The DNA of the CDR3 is TGTGCCAGCAGCCACGACTACGGCTATGGCTACACCTTC. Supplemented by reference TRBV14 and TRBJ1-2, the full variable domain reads EAGVTQFPSHSVIEKGQTVTLRCDPISGHDNLYWYRRVMGKEIKFLLHFVKESKQDESGMPNNRFLAERTGGTYSTLKVQPAELEDSGVYFCASSHDYGYGYTFGSGTRLTVV.

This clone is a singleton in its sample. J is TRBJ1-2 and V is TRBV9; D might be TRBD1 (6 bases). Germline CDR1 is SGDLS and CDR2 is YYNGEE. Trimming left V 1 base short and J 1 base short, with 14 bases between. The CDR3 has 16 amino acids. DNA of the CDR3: TGTGCCAGCAGCGTAACCCCGGACAGTATTAACTATGGCTACACCTTC. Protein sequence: CASSVTPDSINYGYTF.

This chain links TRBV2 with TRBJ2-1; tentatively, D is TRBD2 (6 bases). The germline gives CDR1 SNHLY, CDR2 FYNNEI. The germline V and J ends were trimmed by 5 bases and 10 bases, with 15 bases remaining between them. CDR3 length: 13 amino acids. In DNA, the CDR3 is TGTGCCAGCAGTCCTCCTCCGGGGAGGGAGCAGTTCTTC. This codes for CASSPPPGREQFF.

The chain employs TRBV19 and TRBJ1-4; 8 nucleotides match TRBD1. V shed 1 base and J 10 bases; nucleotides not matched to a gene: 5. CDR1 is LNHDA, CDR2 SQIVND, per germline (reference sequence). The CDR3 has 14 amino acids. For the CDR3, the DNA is TGTGCCAGTAGTATAGGAATGGGGACAGGAAAACTGTTTTTT. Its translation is CASSIGMGTGKLFF.

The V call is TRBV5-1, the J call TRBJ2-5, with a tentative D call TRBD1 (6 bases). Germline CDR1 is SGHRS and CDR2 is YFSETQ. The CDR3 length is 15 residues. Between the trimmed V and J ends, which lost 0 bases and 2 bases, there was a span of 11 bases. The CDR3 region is CASSLGQGRQETQYF. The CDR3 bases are TGCGCCAGCAGCTTGGGTCAGGGGAGACAAGAGACCCAGTACTTC.

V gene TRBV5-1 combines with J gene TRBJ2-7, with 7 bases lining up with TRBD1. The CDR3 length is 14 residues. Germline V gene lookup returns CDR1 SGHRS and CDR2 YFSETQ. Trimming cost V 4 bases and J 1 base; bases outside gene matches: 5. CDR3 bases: TGCGCCAGCAGCGGAACAGGGGTGTCCTACGAGCAGTACTTC. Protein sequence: CASSGTGVSYEQYF.